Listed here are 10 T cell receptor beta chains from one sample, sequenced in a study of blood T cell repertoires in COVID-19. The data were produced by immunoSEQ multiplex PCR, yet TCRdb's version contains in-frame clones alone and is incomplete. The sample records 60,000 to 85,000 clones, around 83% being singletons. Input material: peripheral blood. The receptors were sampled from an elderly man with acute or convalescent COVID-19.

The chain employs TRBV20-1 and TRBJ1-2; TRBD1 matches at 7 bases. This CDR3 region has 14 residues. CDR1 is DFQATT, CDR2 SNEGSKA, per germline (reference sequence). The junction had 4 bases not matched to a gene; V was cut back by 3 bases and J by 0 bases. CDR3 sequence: CSASSTGSNYGYTF. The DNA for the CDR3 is TGCAGTGCTAGTTCGACAGGGTCTAACTATGGCTACACCTTC.

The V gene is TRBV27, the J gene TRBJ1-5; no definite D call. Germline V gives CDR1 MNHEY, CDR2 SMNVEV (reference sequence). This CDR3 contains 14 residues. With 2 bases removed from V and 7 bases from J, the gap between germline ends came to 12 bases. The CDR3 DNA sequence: TGTGCCAGCAGTTTAGGGAGGTTTAAGCAGCCCCAGCATTTT. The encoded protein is CASSLGRFKQPQHF.

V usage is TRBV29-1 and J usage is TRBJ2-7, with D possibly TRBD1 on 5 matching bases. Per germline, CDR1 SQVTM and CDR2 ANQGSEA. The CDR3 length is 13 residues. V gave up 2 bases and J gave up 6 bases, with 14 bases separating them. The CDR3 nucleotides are TGCAGCGTTGAAAGGTTAACAGGCGGCGAGCAGTACTTC. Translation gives CSVERLTGGEQYF.

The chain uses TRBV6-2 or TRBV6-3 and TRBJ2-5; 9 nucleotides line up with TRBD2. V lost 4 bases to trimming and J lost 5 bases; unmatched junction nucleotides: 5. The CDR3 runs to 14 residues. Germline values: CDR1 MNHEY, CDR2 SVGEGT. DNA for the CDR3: TGTGCCAGCAGTTTTAGCGGGAGTGGGGAGACCCAGTACTTC. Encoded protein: CASSFSGSGETQYF.

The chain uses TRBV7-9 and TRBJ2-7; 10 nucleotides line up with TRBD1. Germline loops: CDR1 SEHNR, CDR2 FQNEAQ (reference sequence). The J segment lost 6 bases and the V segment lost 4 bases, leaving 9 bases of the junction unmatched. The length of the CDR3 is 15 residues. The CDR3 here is CASSYFGDRGFEQYF. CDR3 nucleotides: TGTGCCAGCAGCTATTTTGGGGACAGGGGTTTCGAGCAGTACTTC.

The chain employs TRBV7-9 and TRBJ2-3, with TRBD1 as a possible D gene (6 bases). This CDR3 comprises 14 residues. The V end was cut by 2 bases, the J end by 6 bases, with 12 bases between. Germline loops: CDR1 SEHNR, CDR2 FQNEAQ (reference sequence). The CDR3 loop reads CASSLQGLQDTQYF. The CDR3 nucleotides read TGTGCCAGCAGCTTACAGGGGTTACAGGATACGCAGTATTTT.

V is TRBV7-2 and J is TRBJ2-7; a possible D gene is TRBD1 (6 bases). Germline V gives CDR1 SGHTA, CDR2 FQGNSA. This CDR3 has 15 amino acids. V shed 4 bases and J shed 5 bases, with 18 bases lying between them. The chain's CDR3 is CASSSGALSSNEQYF. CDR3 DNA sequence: TGTGCCAGCAGCTCAGGGGCCCTATCTAGCAACGAGCAGTACTTC.

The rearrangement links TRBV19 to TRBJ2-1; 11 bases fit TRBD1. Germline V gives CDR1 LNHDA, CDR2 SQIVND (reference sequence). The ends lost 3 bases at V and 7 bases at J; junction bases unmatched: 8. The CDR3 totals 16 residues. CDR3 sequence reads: CASSILRDRGTNEQFF. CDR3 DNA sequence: TGTGCCAGTAGTATCTTAAGGGACAGGGGGACTAATGAGCAGTTCTTC. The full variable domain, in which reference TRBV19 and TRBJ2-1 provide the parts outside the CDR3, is DGGITQSPKYLFRKEGQNVTLSCEQNLNHDAMYWYRQDPGQGLRLIYYSQIVNDFQKGDIAEGYSVSREKKESFPLTVTSAQKNPTAFYLCASSILRDRGTNEQFFGPGTRLTVL.

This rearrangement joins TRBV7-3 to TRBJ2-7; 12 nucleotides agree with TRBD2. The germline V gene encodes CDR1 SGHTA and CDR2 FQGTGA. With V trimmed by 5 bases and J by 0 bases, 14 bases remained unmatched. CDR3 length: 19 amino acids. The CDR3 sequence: CASSPRLAGAPSFSYEQYF. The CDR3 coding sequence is TGTGCCAGCAGCCCGAGACTAGCGGGAGCTCCTTCCTTCTCCTACGAGCAGTACTTC.

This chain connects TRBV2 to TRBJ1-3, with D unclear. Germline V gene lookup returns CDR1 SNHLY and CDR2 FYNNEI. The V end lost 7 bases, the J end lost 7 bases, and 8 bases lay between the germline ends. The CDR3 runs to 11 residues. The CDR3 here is CASNLENTIYF. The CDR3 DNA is TGTGCCAGCAATTTGGAGAACACCATATATTTT.